Detailed here is one TCR beta chain. The CDR3 contains 17 residues. Germline CDR1 reads SEHNR; CDR2 reads FQNEAQ (reference sequence). The V gene lost 4 bases and the J gene lost 0 bases, with 18 bases spanning the gap. Sequenced by immunoSEQ multiplex PCR; TCRdb stores in-frame clones only, minus some. The table includes 410,000 or so clones, about 91% detected once. The data are from a study of blood T cell repertoires in COVID-19. This TCR was sampled from a woman between 40 and 55 years old with COVID-19, enrolled during active disease. The chain has TRBV7-9 and TRBJ1-2; tentatively, D is TRBD1 (6 bases). Specimen: peripheral blood. CDR3 nucleotide sequence: TGTGCCAGCAGCTCTAAACCCTCAGGGGCTGCTAACTATGGCTACACCTTC. Encoded protein: CASSSKPSGAANYGYTF.